Listed here are 2 T cell receptor beta chains from one sample, sequenced in a study of blood T cells in healthy people across ages. The use of a sample-barcoded 5' primer and a J-beta primer mix characterized a second PCR of 7 to 11 cycles. Using its own MiXCR run on the 5' RACE reads, TCRdb lists one record per CDR3 protein. Among roughly 570,000 distinct CDR3 sequences listed, approximately 30% were seen once. The sequencing sample was made of blood. The receptors stem from a woman in her 70s in good health.

The V gene is TRBV5-1, the J gene TRBJ1-4, with 7 positions matching TRBD1. Trimming cost V 2 bases and J 4 bases; bases outside gene matches: 8. Germline V CDR1 and CDR2: SGHRS, YFSETQ. This CDR3 region has 16 residues. The CDR3 reads CASSFIQQGLNEKLFF. Here the CDR3 DNA reads TGCGCCAGCAGCTTCATTCAACAGGGGCTTAATGAAAAACTGTTTTTT.

CDR3 in DNA: TGCAGCGCCCAGACAGGGAAAACTGAAGCTTTCTTT. Its protein product is CSAQTGKTEAFF. This rearrangement joins TRBV29-1 to TRBJ1-1, with 7 bases lining up with TRBD1. The germline gives CDR1 SQVTM, CDR2 ANQGSEA. V shed 7 bases and J 5 bases; nucleotides not matched to a gene: 7. This CDR3 is 12 amino acids long.